Below, one TCR beta chain is given with its context. Its antigen is still unknown. Base qualities are not recorded, but no much larger clone differs from it by a single base. TCRbeta chain sequencing was performed with the immunoSEQ platform. The paper's data handling went like this. When conventional T cell repertoires were pooled, 85,000 to 120,000 distinct in-frame TCRbeta sequences were obtained from patients and 13.4x10^4 from healthy donors. Treg TCRbeta sequences found in two or more individuals were defined as public, and these public Treg TCRbeta sequences were then searched for in Tconv repertoires. Group differences were tested with Mann-Whitney U tests and Bonferroni-Dunn correction in GraphPad Prism 7.03. TCRdb carries this immuneACCESS record with in-frame sequences only. Its versions omit some clonotypes, under half of them owing to an unresolved V gene in the studies checked, with the rest unexplained. V and J calls and clone size are as listed in that table; D and trimming were resolved from the DNA. The sample table records fewer than 30,000 clones; 95% to 98% of these occur just once. The ten largest clones represent 0.22% of the sample.

These data are taken from a study of B cell selection in AIRE deficiency (dated by TCRdb to between 2018 and 2021). In the study overall: Researchers compared the TCRbeta repertoires of sorted blood CD4+ conventional T cells and regulatory T cells from AIRE-deficient patients with the corresponding repertoires from healthy controls. The TCR-sequenced cohort comprised about 5 AIRE-deficient APECED patients and about 5 healthy control donors. Study-wide conclusions, independent of this receptor: Approximately 30% of the Treg TCRbeta sequences shared among healthy donors were detected in patient Tconv cells, suggesting that Treg-biased clones are diverted into the Tconv compartment. Shared Treg sequences had shorter CDR3s, reflecting a bias toward rearrangements with few non-templated nucleotide insertions. Only TCRbeta chains were sequenced, and about 40% of the Treg sequences shared among healthy donors were also detected in healthy Tconv cells, possibly owing to differing TCRalpha chains. Among some 3,500 shared Treg TCRbeta sequences, around 32% were shared exclusively among healthy donors and around 9.2% exclusively among patients, which suggests that Treg selection is less efficient in the absence of AIRE. In terms of TCRBV gene usage, CDR3 length and TCR diversity, Tconv and Treg cells from AIRE-deficient patients looked similar to Tconv and Treg cells from healthy donors.

For sorting, conventional CD4 T cells were defined as CD4+CD127+ cells. Control samples were obtained from healthy donors who were not related to the patients. Sorting of Tconv and Treg cells intended for TCRbeta sequencing was performed on a FACSAria flow cytometer. The sorted cells were collected in 5-ml round-bottom polystyrene tubes, and the dry cell pellets were frozen at -80 degrees C prior to sequencing. Sequencing was performed on CD4+CD127+ conventional T cells sorted from PBMCs. The clonotype was recovered from a human donor in good health.

The DNA is as follows: TGTGCCAGCAGCGGTCACAGGGGCGATATCTCTGGAAACACCATATATTTT. This yields the protein CASSGHRGDISGNTIYF. The V and J segments used are TRBV21-1 and TRBJ1-3; the D call TRBD1 from the table was never checked on the DNA. TRBV21-1 is described as a pseudogene. The CDR3 runs 17 residues from the cysteine to the phenylalanine. Only CDR3 DNA remains: 51 bases, in frame from the first base.